Each of the 31 T cell receptor beta chains below was sequenced from the same sample in a study of blood T cell repertoires in COVID-19. The protocol was immunoSEQ multiplex PCR, while the TCRdb copy is restricted to in-frame clones and leaves out a portion. The table has about 83,000 clones, around nine tenths seen once; the top ten hold about a sixth. What was sequenced was peripheral blood. These receptors were obtained from a woman aged 80 or over with active or convalescent COVID-19.

The genes are TRBV4-3 and TRBJ1-5; 8 bases align to TRBD1. The CDR3 is made up of 17 amino acids. The germline V gene encodes CDR1 LGHNA and CDR2 YSLEER. The junction had 11 bases not matched to a gene; V was cut back by 0 bases and J by 7 bases. CDR3 in DNA: TGCGCCAGCAGCCAAGATAGACAGGGGCTGACGTACCAGCCCCAGCATTTT. Translated, it gives CASSQDRQGLTYQPQHF.

The sample holds one count of this clone. V gene TRBV7-2 combines with J gene TRBJ2-5; TRBD1 is a possible D gene (6 bases). V shed 5 bases and J shed 0 bases, with 10 bases lying between them. Germline lookup yields CDR1 SGHTA and CDR2 FQGNSA. CDR3 length: 14 residues. This CDR3 is CASSLTGYQETQYF. CDR3 DNA sequence: TGTGCCAGCAGCCTTACAGGGTACCAAGAGACCCAGTACTTC.

This clone was seen only a few times. The V call is TRBV30, the J call TRBJ1-6, with a possible D match to TRBD1 (5 bases). Germline CDR1 reads GTSNPN; CDR2 reads SVGIG (reference sequence). This CDR3 is built from 15 residues. Trimming cost V 1 base and J 5 bases, with 12 bases left between them. Here the CDR3 reads CAWSAIDSHNSPLHF. The CDR3, as DNA: TGTGCCTGGAGTGCCATTGACAGCCATAATTCACCCCTCCACTTT.

The rearrangement uses TRBV7-2 and TRBJ1-5, with 9 bases lining up with TRBD1. With V trimmed by 4 bases and J by 5 bases, 6 bases remained unmatched. This CDR3 contains 15 residues. Germline CDR1 and CDR2: SGHTA and FQGNSA. In nucleotides, the CDR3 is TGTGCCAGCAGCTCACCGGACAGGGGTGATCAGCCCCAGCATTTT. This encodes CASSSPDRGDQPQHF.

In regard to this clone: The germline gene is not matched at one end of the junction; a read error may be the cause. The chain recombines TRBV29-1 with TRBJ1-2; weak D call: TRBD1 (5 bases). The CDR3 covers 11 residues. Germline assignment: CDR1 SQVTM and CDR2 ANQGSEA. The CDR3 nucleotides read TGCAGCGCTGAAGGGACGCATTCGGGGACCTTC. Translating gives CSAEGTHSGTF.

The rearrangement uses TRBV18 and TRBJ1-3; 9 bases are shared with TRBD1. Germline V lookup: CDR1 KGHSH, CDR2 LQKENI. The CDR3 consists of 14 residues. J lost 7 bases, V lost 3 bases, and 4 bases had no gene match. The CDR3 DNA follows: TGTGCCAGCTCACCCTCCGGACAGGGGAACACCATATATTTT. Translating gives CASSPSGQGNTIYF.

This sequence joins TRBV5-4 and TRBJ1-6; TRBD1 agrees at 7 bases. The CDR3 length is 14 residues. Germline values: CDR1 SGHNT, CDR2 YYREEE (reference sequence). V lost 0 bases and J lost 7; bases outside the gene matches: 1. CDR3 coding DNA: TGTGCCAGCAGCTTGGCAGGGGGAAATTCACCCCTCCACTTT. It yields the protein CASSLAGGNSPLHF.

This clone appeared once. CDR3 DNA sequence: TGTGCCAGCAGCCAAGATCTTATAGATAGCAATCAGCCCCAGCATTTT. This encodes CASSQDLIDSNQPQHF. V usage is TRBV3-1 (or the pseudogene TRBV3-2) and J usage is TRBJ1-5; D gene uncertain. The CDR3 is 16 amino acids. Trimming took off 0 bases at V and 0 bases at J, with 9 bases between the two ends. Germline CDR1 and CDR2: LGHDT and YNNKEL (reference sequence).

This sequence joins TRBV5-1 and TRBJ2-7, with 9 bases identical to TRBD1. The CDR3 has 14 residues. Per germline, CDR1 SGHRS and CDR2 YFSETQ. The V and J ends lost 0 bases and 4 bases, in that order; junction bases with no gene match: 2. Here the CDR3 reads CASSLGQGGYEQYF. CDR3 DNA sequence: TGCGCCAGCAGCTTGGGACAGGGGGGGTACGAGCAGTACTTC.

The chain recombines TRBV19 with TRBJ1-4, with D perhaps TRBD1 (5 bases). The CDR3 runs 13 residues. V lost 6 bases and J lost 7, with 12 bases in between. Germline V lookup: CDR1 LNHDA, CDR2 SQIVND (reference sequence). DNA for the CDR3: TGTGCCAGTAGGGGGCCGGCTACTGAAAAACTGTTTTTT. This gives the protein CASRGPATEKLFF. Looking up the rest from reference TRBV19 and TRBJ1-4 gives the full variable domain: DGGITQSPKYLFRKEGQNVTLSCEQNLNHDAMYWYRQDPGQGLRLIYYSQIVNDFQKGDIAEGYSVSREKKESFPLTVTSAQKNPTAFYLCASRGPATEKLFFGSGTQLSVL.

This chain joins TRBV5-1 and TRBJ1-2; the match to TRBD1 covers 8 bases. V shed 0 bases and J 6 bases; nucleotides not matched to a gene: 4. The CDR3 loop spans 14 amino acids. Germline lookup yields CDR1 SGHRS and CDR2 YFSETQ. The CDR3 DNA reads as TGCGCCAGCAGCTTGGGGACAGGGAGGGATGGCTACACCTTC. It encodes CASSLGTGRDGYTF. Looking up the rest from reference TRBV5-1 and TRBJ1-2 gives the full variable domain: KAGVTQTPRYLIKTRGQQVTLSCSPISGHRSVSWYQQTPGQGLQFLFEYFSETQRNKGNFPGRFSGRQFSNSRSEMNVSTLELGDSALYLCASSLGTGRDGYTFGSGTRLTVV.

The chain is built from TRBV6-6 and TRBJ2-5; TRBD2 aligns across 9 bases. Losses at the gene ends were 5 bases for V and 4 bases for J; bases not matched to a gene: 8. This CDR3 contains 15 residues. CDR1 is MNHNY and CDR2 is SVGAGI in the germline V gene (reference sequence). CDR3 nucleotides: TGTGCCAGCAGTAATAGCGGGGGCCCCCGAGAGACCCAGTACTTC. This encodes CASSNSGGPRETQYF.

This chain joins TRBV11-2 and TRBJ2-7; TRBD2 matches at 10 bases. Germline assignment: CDR1 SGHAT and CDR2 FQNNGV. This CDR3 has 18 residues. V lost 5 bases to trimming and J lost 2 bases; unmatched junction nucleotides: 15. CDR3 nucleotides: TGTGCCAGCAGCCCGCCCAGGCCTCTAGCGGGGGAGACCTACGAGCAGTACTTC. Its protein is CASSPPRPLAGETYEQYF.

CDR3 sequence: CASSQDRGGALDTQYF. The CDR3 region has the DNA TGCGCCAGCAGCCAAGATCGCGGGGGGGCATTGGATACGCAGTATTTT. The V gene is TRBV4-1, the J gene TRBJ2-3; the match to TRBD2 covers 9 bases. Germline lookup yields CDR1 MGHRA and CDR2 YSYEKL. Unmatched junction bases numbered 7, after V lost 0 bases and J lost 6 bases. The length of the CDR3 is 16 residues.

This chain connects TRBV18 to TRBJ1-5; the match to TRBD1 covers 8 bases. The junction had 1 base not matched to a gene; V was cut back by 2 bases and J by 1 base. Germline V gene sequence: CDR1 KGHSH, CDR2 LQKENI. CDR3 size: 15 residues. CDR3 sequence (DNA): TGTGCCAGCTCACCAGACAGGGGCAGCAATCAGCCCCAGCATTTT. Protein: CASSPDRGSNQPQHF.

The CDR3 reads CASSRTLAGGDNEQFF. In DNA form, the CDR3 reads TGCGCCAGCAGCCGAACACTAGCGGGGGGAGACAATGAGCAGTTCTTC. The chain recombines TRBV4-3 with TRBJ2-1, with 12 bases identical to TRBD2. Per germline, CDR1 LGHNA and CDR2 YSLEER. The CDR3 covers 16 residues. J gave up 5 bases and V 4 bases, and 6 bases lay outside the gene matches.

The V call is TRBV7-9, the J call TRBJ1-1; a weak D match, TRBD1 (5 bases). The germline V gene has CDR1 SEHNR and CDR2 FQNEAQ (reference sequence). The CDR3 is made up of 15 amino acids. Trimming pared 1 base from V and 4 bases from J, leaving 13 bases between. CDR3 sequence reads: CASSLDAFGGTEAFF. The CDR3 region has the DNA TGTGCCAGCAGCTTAGATGCCTTCGGGGGCACTGAAGCTTTCTTT.

The chain carries TRBV4-1 and TRBJ1-2; D gene unclear. Germline CDR1 is MGHRA and CDR2 is YSYEKL. The length of the CDR3 is 16 residues. V gave up 2 bases and J gave up 2 bases, with 15 bases separating them. This chain's CDR3 is CASSQLGSSRNYGYTF. Here the CDR3 DNA reads TGCGCCAGCAGCCAACTGGGGAGCTCGAGAAACTATGGCTACACCTTC.

The chain carries TRBV7-9 and TRBJ1-1, with D unclear. V lost 5 bases, J lost 8 bases, and 15 bases lay in between. The CDR3 covers 13 residues. CDR1 and CDR2 (germline): SEHNR, FQNEAQ (reference sequence). The CDR3 nucleotides read TGTGCCAGCAGCACCGGTCCGGCGGGGGAAGCTTTCTTT. Amino acid sequence: CASSTGPAGEAFF.

The CDR3 sequence is CASSVARDRGDSPLHF. The CDR3 DNA is TGTGCCAGCAGCGTGGCCCGGGACAGGGGAGATTCACCCCTCCACTTT. The chain links TRBV9 to TRBJ1-6, with 10 bases lining up with TRBD1. V lost 2 bases, J lost 8 bases, and 7 bases stayed unmatched. CDR3 length equals 16 residues. Germline CDR1 and CDR2: SGDLS and YYNGEE.

V and J are TRBV2 and TRBJ2-3; D remains unclear. The germline V and J ends were trimmed by 7 bases and 0 bases, with 11 bases remaining between them. This CDR3 comprises 14 residues. Germline V gene lookup returns CDR1 SNHLY and CDR2 FYNNEI. CDR3 amino acids: CASKWATSTDTQYF. The CDR3 DNA reads as TGTGCCAGCAAGTGGGCTACTAGCACAGATACGCAGTATTTT.

The rearrangement joins TRBV2 to TRBJ2-5; 7 bases align to TRBD2. CDR1 and CDR2 from the germline V gene are SNHLY and FYNNEI. The CDR3 contains 13 residues. J gave up 5 bases and V 2 bases, and 2 bases lay outside the gene matches. The CDR3 nucleotides are TGTGCCAGCAGTGAACAGGGAGGGGAGACCCAGTACTTC. It encodes CASSEQGGETQYF. Looking up the rest from reference TRBV2 and TRBJ2-5 gives the full variable domain: EPEVTQTPSHQVTQMGQEVILRCVPISNHLYFYWYRQILGQKVEFLVSFYNNEISEKSEIFDDQFSVERPDGSNFTLKIRSTKLEDSAMYFCASSEQGGETQYFGPGTRLLVL.

The chain uses TRBV2 and TRBJ2-7; possibly TRBD2 for D (6 bases). This CDR3 region has 14 residues. CDR1 and CDR2 (germline): SNHLY, FYNNEI. The V and J ends lost 6 bases and 0 bases respectively, with 12 bases between them. The CDR3 DNA reads as TGTGCCAGCAGCACGGAGGGGCTCTCCTACGAGCAGTACTTC. This gives the protein CASSTEGLSYEQYF.

The V gene is TRBV5-6, the J gene TRBJ1-5; D is unresolved. Trimming took off 2 bases at V and 0 bases at J, with 9 bases between the two ends. The CDR3 sequence is 15 residues long. The germline CDR1 and CDR2 sequences are SGHDT and YYEEEE. CDR3 residues: CASSFRGFSNQPQHF. DNA of the CDR3: TGTGCCAGCAGCTTCCGAGGATTTAGCAATCAGCCCCAGCATTTT.

The gene calls are TRBV7-2 and TRBJ1-2; possible D gene TRBD1, 5 bases. This CDR3 has 15 amino acids. Germline V gene sequence: CDR1 SGHTA, CDR2 FQGNSA. V gave up 5 bases and J gave up 2 bases, with 15 bases separating them. CDR3 bases: TGTGCCAGCAGCCCTTATGGGGGAGGGAACTATGGCTACACCTTC. This encodes CASSPYGGGNYGYTF.

V gene TRBV6-6 combines with J gene TRBJ1-2, with TRBD1 as a possible D gene (6 bases). The CDR3 loop spans 11 amino acids. Per germline, CDR1 MNHNY and CDR2 SVGAGI (reference sequence). The germline V and J ends were trimmed by 8 bases and 7 bases, with 11 bases remaining between them. The CDR3 loop is CASWGQLGYTF. The CDR3 DNA reads as TGTGCCAGCTGGGGGCAGCTTGGCTACACCTTC.

V gene TRBV6-2 or TRBV6-3 combines with J gene TRBJ2-1; a weak D match, TRBD2 (5 bases). CDR3 length: 17 amino acids. Germline CDR1 and CDR2: MNHEY and SVGEGT. Trimming removed 5 bases at V and 0 bases at J, with 17 bases between. The CDR3 DNA is TGTGCCAGCAGTCCCCTGGGGAGCCTCAGCTCCTACAATGAGCAGTTCTTC. This codes for CASSPLGSLSSYNEQFF.

This chain joins TRBV30 and TRBJ2-7; D perhaps matches TRBD1 (6 bases). Germline CDR1 reads GTSNPN; CDR2 reads SVGIG (reference sequence). V lost 5 bases, J lost 2 bases, and 10 bases lay in between. The CDR3 spans 12 residues. CDR3 protein: CAWQTGAYEQYF. CDR3 nucleotides: TGTGCCTGGCAGACAGGAGCCTACGAGCAGTACTTC.

The rearrangement links TRBV4-3 to TRBJ2-6; 8 bases fit TRBD1. The length of the CDR3 is 19 residues. J was trimmed by 0 bases and V by 0 bases; bases with no gene match: 7. Germline loops: CDR1 LGHNA, CDR2 YSLEER. The DNA of the CDR3 is TGCGCCAGCAGCCAAGAACGGAGGACAGGGAGCTCTGGGGCCAACGTCCTGACTTTC. Protein product: CASSQERRTGSSGANVLTF.

The J gene is TRBJ1-5, the V gene TRBV7-2; D is ambiguous. This CDR3 is built from 13 residues. The V gene lost 1 base and the J gene lost 4 bases, with 5 bases spanning the gap. In germline, CDR1 is SGHTA, CDR2 FQGNSA. CDR3 amino acids: CASSLDGNQPQHF. CDR3 DNA sequence: TGTGCCAGCAGCTTAGACGGGAATCAGCCCCAGCATTTT.

The chain combines TRBV6-4 with TRBJ1-1; D might be TRBD1 (5 bases). The CDR3 runs to 15 residues. Germline V gives CDR1 MRHNA, CDR2 SNTAGT. Trimming took 5 bases from V and 1 from J, leaving 14 bases between them. CDR3 sequence: CASSPQGGENTEAFF. In DNA form, the CDR3 reads TGTGCCAGCAGTCCCCAGGGAGGTGAGAACACTGAAGCTTTCTTT.